The T cell receptor beta chain described here comes from a study of control samples from healthy donors and cancer patients. Germline CDR1 and CDR2: SNHLY and FYNNEI. Trimming removed 3 bases at V and 0 bases at J, with 10 bases between. The CDR3 consists of 15 residues. Here immunoSEQ multiplex PCR was the method, and the copy in TCRdb shows in-frame clones only, minus some. The table has 65,000 to 70,000 clones, around four fifths seen once. This chain joins TRBV2 and TRBJ2-3; D perhaps matches TRBD1 (7 bases). The clonotype was recovered from a woman aged 50 to 60 with lung cancer. Source material: PBMCs. CDR3 loop: CASSERDSSTDTQYF. The CDR3 nucleotides read TGTGCCAGCAGTGAGCGGGACAGTAGCACAGATACGCAGTATTTT.